The 8 T cell receptor beta chains given below trace back to one sample, sequenced in a study of CD8 T cells in ankylosing spondylitis. A single record per CDR3 protein comes from TCRdb applying MiXCR to the 5' RACE reads. The table lists tens of thousands of distinct CDR3 sequences, 4% of them singletons. The sequenced sample consisted of blood, either unsorted or a sorted T cell fraction (not recorded which). These receptors were obtained from a female donor with ankylosing spondylitis or in good health (not recorded which).

This clonotype was seen at least ten times. CDR3 coding DNA: TGTGCCAGCAGCGTAGGGGACGGGGGAGGTGAAAAACTGTTTTTT. Translation gives CASSVGDGGGEKLFF. The gene calls are TRBV9 and TRBJ1-4; the D gene is possibly TRBD1 (5 bases). The CDR3 spans 15 residues. Trimming left V 0 bases short and J 7 bases short, with 13 bases between. The germline V gene has CDR1 SGDLS and CDR2 YYNGEE.

This clonotype was found many times. The chain joins TRBV9 to TRBJ1-5, with no clear D. Trimming stripped 3 bases from V and 3 bases from J, with 10 bases between. The germline V gene encodes CDR1 SGDLS and CDR2 YYNGEE. This CDR3 is 14 amino acids long. The CDR3 is CASSAGLINQPQHF. The DNA of the CDR3 is TGTGCCAGCAGCGCCGGACTGATCAATCAGCCCCAGCATTTT.

In its sample, this clonotype was seen many times. The chain links TRBV9 to TRBJ1-2, with D possibly matching TRBD1 (6 bases). Trimming took 3 bases from V and 8 from J, leaving 17 bases between them. The CDR3 has 14 amino acids. The germline gives CDR1 SGDLS, CDR2 YYNGEE. This CDR3 reads CASSAPGRGGGYTF. The CDR3 DNA is TGTGCCAGCAGCGCCCCTGGCAGGGGAGGAGGCTACACCTTC.

Many counts were recorded for this clonotype. The gene calls are TRBV9 and TRBJ2-2, with TRBD1 matching 8 bases. The CDR3 totals 18 residues. Germline CDR1 SGDLS, CDR2 YYNGEE. Trimming cost V 4 bases and J 1 base; bases outside gene matches: 12. The CDR3 loop is CASSIRPGGAWNTGELFF. CDR3 nucleotides: TGTGCCAGCAGCATCCGACCAGGGGGCGCGTGGAACACCGGGGAGCTGTTTTTT. Looking up the rest from reference TRBV9 and TRBJ2-2 gives the full variable domain: DSGVTQTPKHLITATGQRVTLRCSPRSGDLSVYWYQQSLDQGLQFLIQYYNGEERAKGNILERFSAQQFPDLHSELNLSSLELGDSALYFCASSIRPGGAWNTGELFFGEGSRLTVL.

The chain carries TRBV9 and TRBJ2-2; D possibly corresponds to TRBD2 (6 bases). The CDR3 consists of 12 residues. Germline lookup yields CDR1 SGDLS and CDR2 YYNGEE. V lost 5 bases and J 6 bases, leaving 8 bases between the germline ends. CDR3 coding DNA: TGTGCCAGCAGTTCGGGGGCCGGGGAGCTGTTTTTT. Translation: CASSSGAGELFF.

The table lists this clonotype with many counts. The DNA of the CDR3 is TGTGCCAGCAGCCTCCAGGGGAGGGGTGGGGCCAACTCCTACAATGAGCAGTTCTTC. Protein: CASSLQGRGGANSYNEQFF. This chain uses TRBV9 with TRBJ2-1; possible D gene TRBD2, 7 bases. Germline CDR1 reads SGDLS; CDR2 reads YYNGEE. The V end was cut by 4 bases, the J end by 0 bases, with 23 bases between. The CDR3 runs 19 residues.

This clonotype was seen at least ten times. The rearrangement uses TRBV9 and TRBJ2-3; D is undetermined. The V gene's germline CDR1 is SGDLS and CDR2 YYNGEE. V lost 3 bases to trimming and J lost 3 bases, with 8 bases between them. The CDR3 has 13 residues. CDR3 residues: CASSAGRTDTQYF. The CDR3 DNA reads as TGTGCCAGCAGCGCCGGAAGGACAGATACGCAGTATTTT.

The sample holds many counts of this clonotype. The rearrangement uses TRBV9 and TRBJ1-5; D is uncertain. Trimming left V 4 bases short and J 5 bases short, with 16 bases between. Germline values: CDR1 SGDLS, CDR2 YYNGEE. This CDR3 contains 15 residues. CDR3 amino acids: CASSLTPDGDQPQHF. The CDR3 DNA reads as TGTGCCAGCAGCCTGACCCCGGACGGGGATCAGCCCCAGCATTTT. Supplemented by reference TRBV9 and TRBJ1-5, the full variable domain reads DSGVTQTPKHLITATGQRVTLRCSPRSGDLSVYWYQQSLDQGLQFLIQYYNGEERAKGNILERFSAQQFPDLHSELNLSSLELGDSALYFCASSLTPDGDQPQHFGDGTRLSIL.